A single sample gave rise to the 27 T cell receptor beta chains below, sequenced in a study of identical twins. MiXCR was run by TCRdb on the 5' RACE reads, yielding one entry per CDR3 protein. The sample has 1.5 million or so distinct CDR3 sequences; roughly 35% are singletons. The sample comprised cord blood. All receptors come from a newborn girl in good health.

The chain employs TRBV3-1 and TRBJ2-6; 9 bases are shared with TRBD1. The germline gives CDR1 LGHDT, CDR2 YNNKEL (reference sequence). The CDR3 runs to 18 residues. Trimming at V came to 1 base and at J to 2 bases, leaving 6 bases not matched to a gene. CDR3 sequence reads: CASSQVGQGRAGANVLTF. DNA of the CDR3: TGTGCCAGCAGCCAAGTAGGACAGGGGAGGGCTGGGGCCAACGTCCTGACTTTC.

This clonotype has a handful of counts. The J gene is TRBJ2-7, the V gene TRBV3-1; D uncertain. CDR3 length: 16 amino acids. Germline V lookup: CDR1 LGHDT, CDR2 YNNKEL (reference sequence). V was shortened by 0 bases and J by 0 bases, with 12 bases between the two germline ends. In DNA, the CDR3 is TGTGCCAGCAGCCAAGATCCCCCCAGAGCCTCCTACGAGCAGTACTTC. This translates into CASSQDPPRASYEQYF.

The chain is built from TRBV12-3 or TRBV12-4 and TRBJ2-3, with 15 bases that match TRBD2. The trim removed 0 bases at V and 6 bases at J, leaving 7 bases unmatched. The CDR3 length is 18 residues. CDR3 bases: TGTGCCAGCAGTTTAGCGCGTCGGACTAGCGGGGGGGTTGATACGCAGTATTTT. Amino acids: CASSLARRTSGGVDTQYF.

The CDR3 reads CASSLTGTGANEKLFF. DNA of the CDR3: TGTGCCAGCAGCTTGACAGGGACGGGGGCTAATGAAAAACTGTTTTTT. The chain combines TRBV7-9 with TRBJ1-4; 7 bases are a match to TRBD1. This CDR3 region has 16 residues. Unmatched junction bases numbered 7, after V lost 3 bases and J lost 3 bases. Germline lookup yields CDR1 SEHNR and CDR2 FQNEAQ (reference sequence).

This clonotype was seen a handful of times. The chain carries TRBV3-1 and TRBJ2-3; weak D call: TRBD1 (6 bases). Per germline, CDR1 LGHDT and CDR2 YNNKEL (reference sequence). The V gene lost 0 bases and the J gene lost 0 bases, with 16 bases spanning the gap. CDR3 length: 18 residues. The CDR3 DNA is TGTGCCAGCAGCCAAGATCAAGTCGTGGGGGCGAGCACAGATACGCAGTATTTT. The encoded protein is CASSQDQVVGASTDTQYF.

This clonotype has more than one count but fewer than ten. The chain combines TRBV28 with TRBJ2-5, with 8 bases matching TRBD2. The assigned J gene may be wrong: the sequence end matches TRBJ2-7 better. The CDR3 spans 17 residues. The germline V gene has CDR1 MDHEN and CDR2 SYDVKM. The CDR3 here is CASSLRQSAGVGYEQYF. The CDR3 DNA is TGTGCCAGCAGTTTAAGACAGTCAGCGGGAGTAGGGTACGAGCAGTACTTC.

Points on this clonotype: At one end the junction does not follow the germline gene, possibly because of a read error. This chain connects TRBV4-2 to TRBJ1-1; D ambiguous. The CDR3 runs to 14 residues. Germline CDR1 LGHNA, CDR2 YNFKEQ. As DNA, the CDR3 is TGTGCCAGCAGCCAAGATCGCGGGAACGCTGAAGCTTTCTTT. Protein sequence: CASSQDRGNAEAFF.

The gene calls are TRBV20-1 and TRBJ1-6, with D perhaps matching TRBD1 (5 bases). The CDR3 length is 17 residues. Looked up from germline, CDR1 is DFQATT and CDR2 is SNEGSKA (reference sequence). V lost 5 bases and J 9 bases, leaving 26 bases between the germline ends. The CDR3 loop is CSAPPNRANIRGSPLHF. The CDR3 DNA follows: TGCAGTGCTCCCCCTAATCGGGCCAATATAAGGGGTTCACCCCTCCACTTT.

This chain connects TRBV10-2 to TRBJ1-1; D unresolved. The V and J ends lost 0 bases and 2 bases respectively, with 4 bases between them. Germline V lookup: CDR1 WSHSY, CDR2 SAAADI. The length of the CDR3 is 13 residues. CDR3 DNA: TGCGCCAGCAGTGAGTCGACAAACACTGAAGCTTTCTTT. Translation gives CASSESTNTEAFF.

This clonotype was found a few times. V usage is TRBV18 and J usage is TRBJ1-1; TRBD1 is a possible D gene (6 bases). Germline CDR1 reads KGHSH; CDR2 reads LQKENI. Trimming shortened V by 5 bases and J by 8 bases, and 12 bases separated the two germline ends. The CDR3 is made up of 12 amino acids. The CDR3 DNA reads as TGTGCCAGCTCATCTCAAGGACAGGAAGCTTTCTTT. This gives the protein CASSSQGQEAFF.

The rearrangement uses TRBV3-1 and TRBJ2-7; a weak D match, TRBD1 (6 bases). The V end was cut by 0 bases, the J end by 2 bases, with 17 bases between. Germline CDR1 is LGHDT and CDR2 is YNNKEL (reference sequence). The CDR3 runs to 17 residues. CDR3 sequence reads: CASSQDSRSGHPYEQYF. The CDR3 DNA follows: TGTGCCAGCAGCCAAGATAGCCGTTCGGGACACCCCTACGAGCAGTACTTC.

This clonotype came up a few times. The CDR3 reads CAIKLVSVYEQYF. The CDR3 coding sequence is TGTGCCATCAAACTAGTATCAGTCTACGAGCAGTACTTC. The chain employs TRBV5-5 and TRBJ2-7; D is possibly TRBD2 (5 bases). The CDR3 has 13 amino acids. CDR1 is SGHKS, CDR2 YYEKEE, per germline (reference sequence). Deletions cut 9 bases from V and 3 bases from J, with 16 bases between.

This clonotype was counted at least ten times. The chain employs TRBV12-3 or TRBV12-4 and TRBJ1-2; 7 nucleotides align to TRBD1. V lost 4 bases, J lost 4 bases, and 6 bases stayed unmatched. The CDR3 is made up of 14 amino acids. CDR3 nucleotides: TGTGCCAGCAGTTCCCGGACAGGCATCTATGGCTACACCTTC. It yields the protein CASSSRTGIYGYTF.

This clonotype was counted a few times. V and J are TRBV7-9 and TRBJ2-3; 8 nucleotides line up with TRBD2. The CDR3 extends over 15 amino acids. The germline V gene has CDR1 SEHNR and CDR2 FQNEAQ (reference sequence). Germline trimming cut 2 bases from V and 2 bases from J; bases unmatched to any gene: 3. The CDR3 reads CASSLTGGATDTQYF. The CDR3 DNA reads as TGTGCCAGCAGCTTAACCGGGGGGGCCACAGATACGCAGTATTTT.

The V gene is TRBV7-2, the J gene TRBJ2-2; D remains unclear. The V and J ends lost 1 base and 0 bases respectively, with 3 bases between them. CDR3 length equals 14 residues. Germline CDR1 reads SGHTA; CDR2 reads FQGNSA. CDR3 residues: CASSLVSNTGELFF. The CDR3 DNA reads as TGTGCCAGCAGCTTAGTGTCGAACACCGGGGAGCTGTTTTTT.

The CDR3 nucleotides read TGCAGTGGCAGCCGGCTCGGCTCCTACGAGCAGTACTTC. Translated: CSGSRLGSYEQYF. The chain carries TRBV20-1 and TRBJ2-7; D unclear. Germline-derived CDR1 and CDR2 are DFQATT and SNEGSKA (reference sequence). The CDR3 totals 13 residues. Between the trimmed V and J ends, which lost 7 bases and 0 bases, there was a span of 13 bases.

This chain uses TRBV27 with TRBJ1-2; no reliable D call. Germline-derived CDR1 and CDR2 are MNHEY and SMNVEV (reference sequence). V was trimmed by 10 bases and J by 6 bases, leaving 15 bases between them. This CDR3 has 12 residues. The CDR3 protein is CAIYNQDHGYTF. For the CDR3, the DNA is TGTGCCATATACAACCAGGATCATGGCTACACCTTC.

This clonotype occurred a few times. The chain carries TRBV19 and TRBJ1-6; TRBD1 might be the D (5 bases). Germline V lookup: CDR1 LNHDA, CDR2 SQIVND (reference sequence). CDR3 size: 14 residues. V was trimmed by 3 bases and J by 6 bases, leaving 9 bases between them. The CDR3 DNA reads TGTGCCAGTAGTATGCGGCAGGGTAATTCACCCCTCCACTTT. Amino acid sequence: CASSMRQGNSPLHF.

The V gene is TRBV20-1, the J gene TRBJ2-1, with TRBD2 as a possible D gene (6 bases). The germline CDR1 and CDR2 sequences are DFQATT and SNEGSKA (reference sequence). Trimming removed 6 bases from V and 3 bases from J, with 24 bases in between. The CDR3 is made up of 17 amino acids. The CDR3 reads CSARSGISGLIYNEQFF. For the CDR3, the DNA is TGCAGTGCCCGCTCCGGGATTAGCGGCCTAATCTACAATGAGCAGTTCTTC.

This clonotype came up a few times. In DNA, the CDR3 is TGTGCCAGCAGGAGAGGGGGTAGCGGGGGGAGCACAGATACGCAGTATTTT. It is translated as CASRRGGSGGSTDTQYF. The V gene is TRBV11-2, the J gene TRBJ2-3; 10 bases are a match to TRBD2. This CDR3 is built from 17 residues. Trimming took 6 bases from V and 0 from J; bases not matched to a gene: 9. The germline V gene has CDR1 SGHAT and CDR2 FQNNGV.

This clonotype has more than one count but fewer than ten. The CDR3 DNA follows: TGCAGCGTTGTGGGTAGCGGGGGGGCTCTAGATGAGCAGTTCTTC. Translated, it gives CSVVGSGGALDEQFF. The V call is TRBV29-1, the J call TRBJ2-1; 11 nucleotides line up with TRBD2. The germline V gene has CDR1 SQVTM and CDR2 ANQGSEA. V lost 4 bases, J lost 8 bases, and 10 bases stayed unmatched. CDR3 length: 15 amino acids.

The CDR3: CAISEWPAEQFF. CDR3 nucleotide sequence: TGTGCCATCAGTGAGTGGCCAGCCGAGCAGTTCTTC. The V and J genes are TRBV10-3 and TRBJ2-1, with D unclear. The germline gives CDR1 ENHRY, CDR2 SYGVKD. The CDR3 contains 12 residues. The V gene lost 1 base and the J gene lost 10 bases, with 8 bases spanning the gap.

In its sample, this clonotype was seen a few times. The chain has TRBV6-5 and TRBJ1-5, with a possible D match to TRBD1 (5 bases). The germline V gene encodes CDR1 MNHEY and CDR2 SVGAGI. The CDR3 is made up of 13 amino acids. The V and J ends lost 8 bases and 1 base respectively, with 9 bases between them. As DNA, the CDR3 is TGTGCCAGCCAGGGACGAAGCAATCAGCCCCAGCATTTT. Encoded protein: CASQGRSNQPQHF.

Of note for this clonotype: This may be a read error: a much more frequent sequence differs by one nucleotide. This CDR3 reads CSASGGEDTQYF. CDR3 nucleotide sequence: TGCAGTGCTAGCGGGGGGGAAGATACGCAGTATTTT. V usage is TRBV20-1 and J usage is TRBJ2-3, with TRBD2 identical over 8 bases. After removal of 3 bases from V and 5 bases from J, the junction contained 1 base not matched to a gene. Per the germline V gene, CDR1 is DFQATT and CDR2 is SNEGSKA (reference sequence). The CDR3 sequence is 12 residues long.

The chain joins TRBV10-3 to TRBJ1-6, with D possibly matching TRBD1 (6 bases). Trimming left V 3 bases short and J 9 bases short, with 15 bases between. CDR3 length equals 15 residues. CDR1 ENHRY and CDR2 SYGVKD come from the germline V gene. Written as DNA, the CDR3 is TGTGCCATCAGTGAAGATGCGGGACATCCTTCACCCCTCCACTTT. Translated, it gives CAISEDAGHPSPLHF.

The genes are TRBV6-5 and TRBJ1-1, with D tentatively TRBD1 (5 bases). From germline, CDR1 is MNHEY and CDR2 SVGAGI. Trimming removed 6 bases from V and 2 bases from J, with 13 bases in between. The CDR3 totals 14 residues. The CDR3 nucleotides are TGTGCCAGCAGCTGGGGGACGGCCAACACTGAAGCTTTCTTT. This translates into CASSWGTANTEAFF.

This chain joins TRBV10-2 and TRBJ2-3; weak D call: TRBD1 (5 bases). The CDR3 covers 16 residues. Germline values: CDR1 WSHSY, CDR2 SAAADI. With 2 bases removed from V and 0 bases from J, the gap between germline ends came to 12 bases. In DNA form, the CDR3 reads TGCGCCAGCAGTGAGCTAGTATGGGGCAGCACAGATACGCAGTATTTT. Protein product: CASSELVWGSTDTQYF.